This T cell receptor (beta chain) was identified in a study of regulatory T cells in long-lasting Graves disease. This clonotype was picked up many times. This sample's time point: persistent/refractory GD, antithyroid drugs over 5 years with positive TRAb. Researchers made the TCR library from RNA that was extracted from PBMCs. HTBI primers from iRepertoire and Arm-PCR of CDR3 regions yielded the TCR beta libraries. TCRdb re-derived calls from the multiplex PCR reads in MiXCR, one entry per CDR3 protein. The sample shows 700,000 or so distinct CDR3 sequences, roughly 30% of them seen only once. The TCR originated in a female donor with Graves disease. Here the sequenced sample was peripheral blood mononuclear cells (PBMCs), taken when the disease was refractory, from a patient treated with antithyroid drugs.

The CDR3 region has the DNA TGTGCCAGCAGTTTTGGGGGTACCTATAATTCACCCCTCCACTTT. As protein: CASSFGGTYNSPLHF. The chain joins TRBV28 to TRBJ1-6; tentative D call: TRBD1 (5 bases). V gave up 3 bases and J gave up 2 bases, with 8 bases separating them. CDR1 MDHEN and CDR2 SYDVKM come from the germline V gene. The CDR3 is 15 amino acids.